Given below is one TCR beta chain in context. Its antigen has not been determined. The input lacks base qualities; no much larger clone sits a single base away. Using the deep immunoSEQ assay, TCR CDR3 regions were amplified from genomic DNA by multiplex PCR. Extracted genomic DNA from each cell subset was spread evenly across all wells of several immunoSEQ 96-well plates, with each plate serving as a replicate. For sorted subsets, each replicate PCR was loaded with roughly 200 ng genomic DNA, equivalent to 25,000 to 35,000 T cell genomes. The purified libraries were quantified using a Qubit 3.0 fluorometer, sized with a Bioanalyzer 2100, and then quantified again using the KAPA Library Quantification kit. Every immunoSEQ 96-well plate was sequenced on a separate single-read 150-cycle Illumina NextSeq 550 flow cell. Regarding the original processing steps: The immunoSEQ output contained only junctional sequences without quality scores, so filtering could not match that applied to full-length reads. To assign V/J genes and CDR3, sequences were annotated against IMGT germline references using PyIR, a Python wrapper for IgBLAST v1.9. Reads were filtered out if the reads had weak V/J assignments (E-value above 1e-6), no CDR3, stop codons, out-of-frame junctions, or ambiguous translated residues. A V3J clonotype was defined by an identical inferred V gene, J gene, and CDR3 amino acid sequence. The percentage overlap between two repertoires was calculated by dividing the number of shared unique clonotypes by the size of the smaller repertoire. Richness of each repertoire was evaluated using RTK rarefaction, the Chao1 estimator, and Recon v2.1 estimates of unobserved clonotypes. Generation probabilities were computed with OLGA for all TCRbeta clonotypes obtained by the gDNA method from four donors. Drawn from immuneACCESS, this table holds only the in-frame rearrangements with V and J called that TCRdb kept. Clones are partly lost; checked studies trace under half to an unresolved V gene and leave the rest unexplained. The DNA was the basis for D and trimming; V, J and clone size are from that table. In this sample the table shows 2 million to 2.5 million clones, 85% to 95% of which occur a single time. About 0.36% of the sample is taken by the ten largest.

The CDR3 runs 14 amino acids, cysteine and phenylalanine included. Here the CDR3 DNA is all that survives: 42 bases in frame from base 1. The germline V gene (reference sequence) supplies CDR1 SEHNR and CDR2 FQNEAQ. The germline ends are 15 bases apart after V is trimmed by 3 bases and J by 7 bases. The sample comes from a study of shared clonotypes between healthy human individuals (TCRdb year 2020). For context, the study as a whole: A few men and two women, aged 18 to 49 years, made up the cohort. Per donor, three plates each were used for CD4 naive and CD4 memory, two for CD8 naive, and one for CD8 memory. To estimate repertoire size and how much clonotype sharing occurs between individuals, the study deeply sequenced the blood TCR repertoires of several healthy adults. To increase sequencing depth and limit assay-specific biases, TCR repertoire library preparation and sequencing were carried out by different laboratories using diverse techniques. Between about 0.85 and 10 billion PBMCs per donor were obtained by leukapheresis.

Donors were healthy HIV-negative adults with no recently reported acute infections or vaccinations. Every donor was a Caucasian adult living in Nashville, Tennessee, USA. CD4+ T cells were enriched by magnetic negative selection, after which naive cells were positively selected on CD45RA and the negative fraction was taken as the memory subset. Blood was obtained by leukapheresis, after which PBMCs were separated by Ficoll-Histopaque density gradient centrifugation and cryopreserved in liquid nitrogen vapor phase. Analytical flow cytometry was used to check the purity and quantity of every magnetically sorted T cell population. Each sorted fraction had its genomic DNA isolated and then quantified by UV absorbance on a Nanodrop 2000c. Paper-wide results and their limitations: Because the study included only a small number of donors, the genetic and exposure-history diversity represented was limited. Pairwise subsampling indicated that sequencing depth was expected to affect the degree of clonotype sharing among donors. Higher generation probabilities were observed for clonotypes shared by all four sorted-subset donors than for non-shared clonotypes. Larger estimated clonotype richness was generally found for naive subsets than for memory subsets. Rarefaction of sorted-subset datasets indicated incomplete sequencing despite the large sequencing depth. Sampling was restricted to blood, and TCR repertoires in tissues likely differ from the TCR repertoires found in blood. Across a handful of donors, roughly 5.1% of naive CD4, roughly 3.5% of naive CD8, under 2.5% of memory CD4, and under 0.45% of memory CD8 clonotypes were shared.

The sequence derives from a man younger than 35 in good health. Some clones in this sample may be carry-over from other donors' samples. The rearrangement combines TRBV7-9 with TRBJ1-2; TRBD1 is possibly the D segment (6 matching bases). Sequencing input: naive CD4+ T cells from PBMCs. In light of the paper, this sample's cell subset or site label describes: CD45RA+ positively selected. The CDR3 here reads CASSLDSYPGGYTF. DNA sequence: TGTGCCAGCAGCTTGGACAGCTACCCCGGTGGCTACACCTTC. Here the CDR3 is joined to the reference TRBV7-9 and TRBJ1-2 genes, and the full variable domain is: DTGVSQNPRHKITKRGQNVTFRCDPISEHNRLYWYRQTLGQGPEFLTYFQNEAQLEKSRLLSDRFSAERPKGSFSTLEIQRTEQGDSAMYLCASSLDSYPGGYTFGSGTRLTVV.